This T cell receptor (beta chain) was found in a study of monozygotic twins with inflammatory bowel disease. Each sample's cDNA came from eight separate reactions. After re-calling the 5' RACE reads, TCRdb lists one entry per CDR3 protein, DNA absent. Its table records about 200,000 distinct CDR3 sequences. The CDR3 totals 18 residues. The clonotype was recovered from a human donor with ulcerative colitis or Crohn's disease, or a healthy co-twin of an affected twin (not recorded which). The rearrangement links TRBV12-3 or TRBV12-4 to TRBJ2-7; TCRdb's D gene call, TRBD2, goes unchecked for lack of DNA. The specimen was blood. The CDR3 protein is CASSSRLAGDPPFREQYF.